Listed below are T cell receptor beta chains from one sample, sequenced in a study of blood T cell repertoires in COVID-19. TCRdb keeps only in-frame clones here, not all; method: immunoSEQ multiplex PCR. The sample yields about 210,000 clones, 75% to 85% seen once. Sequencing used peripheral blood. Receptors were obtained from a man aged 35 to 55 who had recovered from COVID-19. Each CDR3 is given with its conserved first and last residue. D genes are given only for firm matches. Clone size is shown for a subset of rows, as once, few, many or a class of expanded clone.

>TRBV30|TRBD2|once|TRBJ2-1
TGTGCCTGGAGTGAGGGACTAGCGGGCCACAATGAGCAGTTCTTC
CAWSEGLAGHNEQFF
>TRBV5-1|NA|NA|TRBJ2-7
TGCGCCAGCAGCTTGCTCGCAGGGGCCGAGAACGAGCAGTACTTC
CASSLLAGAENEQYF
>TRBV11-2|TRBD2|NA|TRBJ2-3
TGTGCCAGCAGCTTAGATCGAGGCGCTAGCGGGGGACAAGATACGCAGTATTTT
CASSLDRGASGGQDTQYF
>TRBV5-1|TRBD2|NA|TRBJ2-3
TGCGCCAGCAGCGTCGGGAGGGGTAACAGGGCAGATACGCAGTATTTT
CASSVGRGNRADTQYF
>TRBV19|TRBD2|NA|TRBJ2-1
TGTGCCAGTAGCCCGGGACTAGTGCCCAATGAGCAGTTCTTC
CASSPGLVPNEQFF
>TRBV3-1/TRBV3-2|NA|NA|TRBJ1-4
TGTGCCAGCAGCCAAAGAGAAACTAATGAAAAACTGTTTTTT
CASSQRETNEKLFF
>TRBV11-3|NA|NA|TRBJ2-7
TGTGCCAGCAGAAACAGGGTTGGCGAGCAGTACTTC
CASRNRVGEQYF
>TRBV2|NA|NA|TRBJ1-1
TGTGCCAGCAGTGCGGGGCCAGGGGTGAAAGCTTTCTTT
CASSAGPGVKAFF
>TRBV3-1/TRBV3-2|TRBD2|once|TRBJ2-1
TGTGCCAGCAGCCAAGGCAGCCGGACTAGCGGGAGCGGTTCCTACAATGAGCAGTTCTTC
CASSQGSRTSGSGSYNEQFF
>TRBV12-3/TRBV12-4|NA|NA|TRBJ1-1
TGTGCCAGCAGCCGGGGTTGGAACACTGAAGCTTTCTTT
CASSRGWNTEAFF
>TRBV5-1|NA|few|TRBJ1-1
TGCGCCAGCAGTACGGGGGATGGGGGATTCACTGAAGCTTTCTTT
CASSTGDGGFTEAFF
>TRBV19|NA|NA|TRBJ1-1
TGTGCCAGTAGTATTTCTCAGTTTACTGAAGCTTTCTTT
CASSISQFTEAFF
>TRBV7-9|NA|NA|TRBJ2-7
TGTGCCAGCAGCCGCGGGACCTACGAGCAGTACTTC
CASSRGTYEQYF
>TRBV12-5|TRBD2|NA|TRBJ2-1
TGTGCTAGTGGTCTAGGGACTAGCGGGGGGAGAAATGAGCAGTTCTTC
CASGLGTSGGRNEQFF
>TRBV5-6|TRBD2|few|TRBJ2-7
TGTGCCAGCAGCATGGGACTAGCGGCCTCCCACTACGAGCAGTACTTC
CASSMGLAASHYEQYF
>TRBV19|NA|NA|TRBJ1-3
TGTGCCAGTAGTACAAGGGGGAACACCATATATTTT
CASSTRGNTIYF
>TRBV5-5|NA|NA|TRBJ2-4
TGTGCCAGCAGCTTGAACGCAGGAAACATTCAGTACTTC
CASSLNAGNIQYF
>TRBV6-2/TRBV6-3|TRBD2|NA|TRBJ2-7
TGTGCCAGCAGTTACTCCTATACTAGCGGGCTTTCCTACGAGCAGTACTTC
CASSYSYTSGLSYEQYF
>TRBV2|NA|NA|TRBJ2-5
TGTGCCAGCAGTCCCAACAGGGTTTCCAAGACCCAGTACTTC
CASSPNRVSKTQYF
>TRBV30|TRBD2|NA|TRBJ2-3
TGTGCCTGGAGAGCGGGGGGGCCAACAGATACGCAGTATTTT
CAWRAGGPTDTQYF
>TRBV9|NA|once|TRBJ1-6
TGTGCCAGCAGCGCCAGGGAAAACGGGTCACCCCTCCACTTT
CASSARENGSPLHF
>TRBV11-2|NA|NA|TRBJ2-7
TGTGCCAGCAGCCCCAGTCCCGCCTACGAGCAGTACTTC
CASSPSPAYEQYF
>TRBV5-1|NA|NA|TRBJ2-7
TGCGCCAGCAGCTTGCGGAGTGGTTACGAGCAGTACTTC
CASSLRSGYEQYF
>TRBV11-3|NA|NA|TRBJ2-6
TGTGCCAGCAGCTTCAGGAAGGCCTCTGGGGCCAACGTCCTGACTTTC
CASSFRKASGANVLTF
>TRBV6-6|NA|NA|TRBJ2-1
TGTGCCAGCAGTTACTCGGACAGCAACAATGAGCAGTTCTTC
CASSYSDSNNEQFF